The subject of this entry is one T cell receptor beta chain. Trimming took off 10 bases at V and 7 bases at J, with 8 bases between the two ends. The CDR3 is 10 residues long. TCRdb analysed the 5' RACE reads with MiXCR anew, one entry per CDR3 protein. This table holds about 360,000 distinct CDR3 sequences, roughly 6.2% found once. The entry originates in a study of T cells after yellow fever vaccination. This chain connects TRBV12-3 or TRBV12-4 to TRBJ2-1, with D perhaps TRBD1 (6 bases). Sequenced here: PBMCs, sampled 5 days after the yellow fever booster vaccination. The receptor's source is a man aged 25-45 years who received the YFV17D yellow fever vaccine. CDR3 in DNA: TGTGCCACAGGGGAAAATGAGCAGTTCTTC. Amino acid sequence: CATGENEQFF.